One and the same sample provided the 22 T cell receptor beta chains below, sequenced in a study of shared clonotypes between healthy human individuals (dated by TCRdb to about 2020). Library preparation was by the immunoSEQ multiplex PCR assay. In TCRdb, the immuneACCESS table is reduced to in-frame sequences with V and J assigned. These tables do not hold every clone; where another copy was compared, an unresolved V gene accounts for under half, and the others remain unexplained. The sample data list a few hundred thousand clones, and roughly four fifths of these were observed just once. The ten largest clones take up around 11% of the sample. The sequenced sample was PBMCs. The receptors were sampled from a woman aged 40 to 50 in good health. Some clones in this sample may be carry-over from other donors' samples.

V usage is TRBV25-1 and J usage is TRBJ2-6; D may be TRBD1 (5 bases). The germline V gene encodes CDR1 MGHDK and CDR2 SYGVNS. The CDR3 length is 15 residues. The V end lost 5 bases, the J end lost 5 bases, and 13 bases lay between the germline ends. The CDR3 DNA is TGTGCCAGCAGTTGTGGACAAAGTCGGGCCAACGTCCTGACTTTC. Translated, it gives CASSCGQSRANVLTF.

The rearrangement uses TRBV30 and TRBJ1-6, with D possibly being TRBD1 (5 bases). Trimming left V 1 base short and J 7 bases short, with 17 bases between. Germline V gene sequence: CDR1 GTSNPN, CDR2 SVGIG (reference sequence). The CDR3 extends over 16 amino acids. In nucleotides, the CDR3 is TGTGCCTGGAGTGCGGGACTCCAGATAATCAATTCACCCCTCCACTTT. Translated, it gives CAWSAGLQIINSPLHF.

This rearrangement joins TRBV5-1 to TRBJ2-5; the match to TRBD2 covers 14 bases. After removal of 4 bases from V and 2 bases from J, the junction contained 7 bases not matched to a gene. Per the germline V gene, CDR1 is SGHRS and CDR2 is YFSETQ. The length of the CDR3 is 17 residues. CDR3 sequence reads: CASSLRTSGRNQETQYF. CDR3 nucleotides: TGCGCCAGCAGCCTAAGGACTAGCGGGAGGAATCAAGAGACCCAGTACTTC.

The chain has TRBV9 and TRBJ2-7, with 8 bases identical to TRBD1. Germline assignment: CDR1 SGDLS and CDR2 YYNGEE. The CDR3 is 15 residues long. Trimming took 6 bases from V and 5 from J; bases not matched to a gene: 13. Written as DNA, the CDR3 is TGTGCCAGCACCCATGGACAGGGAAATTGGAACGAGCAGTACTTC. It codes for CASTHGQGNWNEQYF.

This clone has only one observation. This chain joins TRBV5-1 and TRBJ2-1, with 11 bases fitting TRBD2. Germline V gives CDR1 SGHRS, CDR2 YFSETQ. J was trimmed by 0 bases and V by 4 bases; bases with no gene match: 3. The CDR3 contains 16 residues. The CDR3, as DNA: TGCGCCAGCAGCACGGGACTAGCGGCCTCCTACAATGAGCAGTTCTTC. This gives the protein CASSTGLAASYNEQFF.

As concerns this clone: One base separates it from a far larger clone, so it is likely a read error. This sample includes further DNA sequences coding for the same CDR3. The chain couples TRBV4-1 to TRBJ1-5; possibly TRBD1 for D (6 bases). This CDR3 is 15 amino acids long. Germline CDR1 and CDR2: MGHRA and YSYEKL. CDR3: CASSHSGAANQPQHF. Here the CDR3 DNA reads TGCGCCAGCAGCCATTCGGGGGCGGCGAATCAGCCCCAGCATTTC.

This clone has ten or more counts. The chain is built from TRBV11-2 and TRBJ2-2, with TRBD2 identical over 14 bases. The CDR3 has 15 amino acids. V shed 5 bases, J shed 7 bases, and the junction held 3 bases outside the gene matches. CDR1 and CDR2 from the germline V gene are SGHAT and FQNNGV. The CDR3 region is CASSGLAGGVGELFF. The CDR3 DNA reads TGTGCCAGCAGCGGACTAGCGGGGGGCGTCGGGGAGCTGTTTTTT. The variable domain in full, with the rest retrieved from reference TRBV11-2 and TRBJ2-2, is EAGVAQSPRYKIIEKRQSVAFWCNPISGHATLYWYQQILGQGPKLLIQFQNNGVVDDSQLPKDRFSAERLKGVDSTLKIQPAKLEDSAVYLCASSGLAGGVGELFFGEGSRLTVL.

This rearrangement joins TRBV15 to TRBJ1-1, with D possibly TRBD1 on 5 matching bases. Per the germline V gene, CDR1 is LNHNV and CDR2 is YYDKDF (reference sequence). The CDR3 extends over 15 amino acids. Trimming shortened V by 5 bases and J by 1 base, and 14 bases separated the two germline ends. Here the CDR3 DNA reads TGTGCCACCAGCGACGGTTACAGGACGAACACTGAAGCTTTCTTT. Translation gives CATSDGYRTNTEAFF.

This clone was counted between two and nine times. The chain has TRBV4-3 and TRBJ1-2; the match to TRBD1 covers 10 bases. V gave up 3 bases and J gave up 2 bases; unmatched junction bases: 3. The CDR3 is 15 amino acids. Germline V gives CDR1 LGHNA, CDR2 YSLEER. The CDR3 nucleotides are TGCGCCAGCAGCCAGGGGACAGGGGCCAACTATGGCTACACCTTC. Residues: CASSQGTGANYGYTF.

Turning to this clone: A far larger clone is off by one base, so a read error is likely. The chain uses TRBV4-1 and TRBJ2-1; 7 positions match TRBD2. In germline, CDR1 is MGHRA, CDR2 YSYEKL. The CDR3 is made up of 11 amino acids. The junction had 3 bases not matched to a gene; V was cut back by 8 bases and J by 8 bases. CDR3 DNA: TGCGCCAGCGGGGGGGGAGATGAGCAGTTCTTC. Its protein is CASGGGDEQFF.

DNA for the CDR3: TGTGCCAGCAGTAACCCGGGACTAGTAGGGTACGAGCAGTACTTC. The encoded protein is CASSNPGLVGYEQYF. This chain uses TRBV25-1 with TRBJ2-7; 8 nucleotides line up with TRBD2. This CDR3 region has 15 residues. CDR1 and CDR2 (germline): MGHDK, SYGVNS. V lost 5 bases, J lost 4 bases, and 10 bases stayed unmatched.

The chain is built from TRBV4-2 and TRBJ2-2; 11 positions agree with TRBD2. Unmatched junction bases numbered 12, after V lost 0 bases and J lost 6 bases. Germline CDR1 and CDR2: LGHNA and YNFKEQ. The CDR3 runs to 19 residues. DNA for the CDR3: TGTGCCAGCAGCCAAGAAACTAGCGGGAGTGTTCAGTTTCCCGGGGAGCTGTTTTTT. Amino acid sequence: CASSQETSGSVQFPGELFF.

The chain employs TRBV4-3 and TRBJ2-3, with TRBD2 matching 12 bases. The CDR3 contains 18 residues. CDR1 and CDR2 from the germline V gene are LGHNA and YSLEER. The junction had 8 bases not matched to a gene; V was cut back by 0 bases and J by 4 bases. The DNA for the CDR3 is TGCGCCAGCAGCCAAGAGGGCCCACTAGCGGGAGGTGCAGATACGCAGTATTTT. This gives the protein CASSQEGPLAGGADTQYF.

J is TRBJ1-5 and V is TRBV30; TRBD1 is a possible D gene (5 bases). Germline CDR1 GTSNPN, CDR2 SVGIG (reference sequence). The V end was cut by 3 bases, the J end by 6 bases, with 15 bases between. The CDR3 is 14 amino acids. Written as DNA, the CDR3 is TGTGCCTGGAGGACGGGAGGGGAGGGTCAGCCCCAGCATTTT. The encoded protein is CAWRTGGEGQPQHF.

The gene calls are TRBV11-2 and TRBJ2-1, with TRBD2 matching 9 bases. Germline loops: CDR1 SGHAT, CDR2 FQNNGV. Germline trimming cut 5 bases from V and 8 bases from J; bases unmatched to any gene: 7. The CDR3 totals 14 residues. The CDR3 protein is CASSPGLAADEQFF. For the CDR3, the DNA is TGTGCCAGCAGCCCGGGACTAGCCGCGGATGAGCAGTTCTTC.

The CDR3 sequence is CASSPGQANTGELFF. The CDR3, as DNA: TGTGCCAGCTCACCGGGACAAGCGAACACCGGGGAGCTGTTTTTT. The chain links TRBV18 to TRBJ2-2; TRBD1 is a possible D gene (6 bases). V was trimmed by 3 bases and J by 0 bases, leaving 8 bases between them. The CDR3 loop spans 15 amino acids. The germline gives CDR1 KGHSH, CDR2 LQKENI.

This clone was seen a handful of times. A far larger clone is a single base away, which makes a read error likely. Other nucleotide sequences in the sample specify the same CDR3. This chain links TRBV30 with TRBJ1-6; 7 nucleotides match TRBD1. Germline assignment: CDR1 GTSNPN and CDR2 SVGIG (reference sequence). The CDR3 covers 14 residues. With 2 bases clipped from V and 10 bases from J, the junction kept 8 bases outside the gene matches. This CDR3 is CAWSTGTVNSPLHF. The DNA of the CDR3 is TGTGCCTGGAGTACCGGGACAGTTAACTCACCCCTCCACTTT.

This sequence joins TRBV27 and TRBJ1-4; D gene ambiguous. Trimming took 2 bases from V and 0 from J, leaving 4 bases between them. The CDR3 consists of 14 residues. CDR1 and CDR2 from the germline V gene are MNHEY and SMNVEV (reference sequence). The CDR3 sequence is CASSLEATNEKLFF. The CDR3 region has the DNA TGTGCCAGCAGTTTAGAGGCAACTAATGAAAAACTGTTTTTT.

The chain carries TRBV19 and TRBJ2-7, with 11 positions matching TRBD2. The CDR3 has 13 residues. Germline CDR1 LNHDA, CDR2 SQIVND (reference sequence). J lost 6 bases, V lost 6 bases, and 4 bases had no gene match. CDR3 region: CASSTGLAGEQYF. In DNA form, the CDR3 reads TGTGCCAGTAGCACTGGACTAGCGGGCGAGCAGTACTTC.

V usage is TRBV30 and J usage is TRBJ1-5; the D is unclear. V was clipped by 3 bases and J by 0 bases, with 12 bases between them. In germline, CDR1 is GTSNPN, CDR2 SVGIG (reference sequence). The CDR3 totals 15 residues. DNA for the CDR3: TGTGCCTGGAGCGCACGGGTTAATAGCAATCAGCCCCAGCATTTT. Its translation is CAWSARVNSNQPQHF.

The chain carries TRBV7-2 and TRBJ2-3, with 7 bases lining up with TRBD2. CDR1 is SGHTA and CDR2 is FQGNSA in the germline V gene. There are 15 residues in the CDR3. Trimming at V came to 1 base and at J to 6 bases, leaving 7 bases not matched to a gene. The CDR3 region has the DNA TGTGCCAGCAGCTTAGTTGGTAGCGGGTATGATACGCAGTATTTT. This translates into CASSLVGSGYDTQYF.

As concerns this clone: A far larger clone lies a single base away; this is likely a read error. The V gene is TRBV29-1, the J gene TRBJ2-7; no clear D gene. Germline CDR1 and CDR2: SQVTM and ANQGSEA. Trimming removed 4 bases at V and 5 bases at J, with 15 bases between. The CDR3 spans 13 residues. CDR3 region: CSVVTQSGHEQYF. The CDR3 DNA is TGCAGCGTTGTCACCCAGAGTGGCCACGAGCAGTACTTC.